This T cell receptor (beta chain) was captured in a study of OX40 agonist ivuxolimab in advanced cancers. Whole-study context: Partial response was recorded in three patients: one hepatocellular carcinoma and two cutaneous melanoma cases. General study findings and limits: Blood T cells, both CD4+ and CD8+, expanded clonally by week 6 at 0.1 to 3.0 mg/kg.

Patients with autoimmune history or systemic immunosuppression were excluded. Cycle 7 day 1, cycle 4 day 1, and baseline were the timepoints at which blood was sampled. Worth noting for this clone: Its antigen remains unknown.

The assay was immunoSEQ multiplex PCR, and TCRdb's table has in-frame clones only and misses some. The sample records 25,000 to 35,000 clones, about four fifths being singletons. Material: CD4+ or CD8+ T cells sorted from blood, obtained in a trial of the OX40 agonist ivuxolimab. The clonotype was recovered from an adult with an advanced solid tumor such as melanoma, head and neck, liver or kidney cancer.

The CDR3 is CASSAKRRSTDTQYF. CDR3 in DNA: TGTGCCAGCAGCGCAAAGCGGAGAAGCACAGATACGCAGTATTTT. The chain has TRBV7-9 and TRBJ2-3; D possibly corresponds to TRBD2 (5 bases). Between the trimmed V and J ends, which lost 5 bases and 0 bases, there was a span of 12 bases. Germline CDR1 reads SEHNR; CDR2 reads FQNEAQ (reference sequence). The CDR3 has 15 residues.